This T cell receptor beta chain was recorded in a study of spatial heterogeneity in lung cancer. Study-wide points: Blood showed ubiquitous tumor TCRs more often at resection than at routine follow-up.

Time point: sample taken at primary tumor resection. V lost 3 bases to trimming and J lost 5 bases; unmatched junction nucleotides: 14. The CDR3 covers 17 residues. Germline loops: CDR1 MDHEN, CDR2 SYDVKM. TCRdb passed the 5' RACE reads through MiXCR, listing each CDR3 protein once. The table includes approximately 44,000 distinct CDR3 sequences, roughly 13% detected once. This clonotype was seen a few times. Antigen specificity is unknown. This TCR derives from a male donor with early-stage non-small cell lung cancer. This rearrangement joins TRBV28 to TRBJ2-3, with 7 bases that match TRBD2. The sample here was PBMCs, taken at surgery. The CDR3 DNA follows: TGTGCCAGCAGTTTGCGGTTACGGGGGAGGGCCCTAGATACGCAGTATTTT. The encoded protein is CASSLRLRGRALDTQYF. Based on the CDR3 plus reference TRBV28 and TRBJ2-3, the full variable domain is DVKVTQSSRYLVKRTGEKVFLECVQDMDHENMFWYRQDPGLGLRLIYFSYDVKMKEKGDIPEGYSVSREKKERFSLILESASTNQTSMYLCASSLRLRGRALDTQYFGPGTRLTVL.